These 15 T cell receptor beta chains share one sample of origin, sequenced in a study of early T cells in non-severe SARS-CoV-2 infection. A single record per CDR3 protein comes from TCRdb applying MiXCR to the 5' RACE reads. Counted here are some 58,000 distinct CDR3 sequences, roughly 14% occurring once; the ten biggest clones make up 4% to 4.5%. Sequenced sample: whole blood. These receptors came from an adult who was a healthcare worker with PCR-confirmed SARS-CoV-2 infection or an uninfected control (not recorded which).

There are a few counts of this clonotype. V and J are TRBV7-9 and TRBJ1-4; D is unresolved. The CDR3 runs to 15 residues. V lost 7 bases, J lost 3 bases, and 15 bases lay in between. Germline CDR1 reads SEHNR; CDR2 reads FQNEAQ (reference sequence). The CDR3 region is CASNSDGAPNEKLFF. The CDR3 region has the DNA TGTGCCAGCAACAGCGACGGAGCTCCTAATGAAAAACTGTTTTTT. The complete variable domain, with remaining parts taken from reference TRBV7-9 and TRBJ1-4, reads DTGVSQNPRHKITKRGQNVTFRCDPISEHNRLYWYRQTLGQGPEFLTYFQNEAQLEKSRLLSDRFSAERPKGSFSTLEIQRTEQGDSAMYLCASNSDGAPNEKLFFGSGTQLSVL.

The V call is TRBV12-3 or TRBV12-4, the J call TRBJ1-1; perhaps TRBD1 as D (5 bases). This CDR3 comprises 16 residues. Trimming removed 2 bases at V and 3 bases at J, with 16 bases between. This CDR3 reads CASSLIRLGTYTEAFF. CDR3 sequence (DNA): TGTGCCAGCAGTTTAATCCGGCTGGGGACCTACACTGAAGCTTTCTTT.

This clonotype was counted between two and nine times. The rearrangement uses TRBV29-1 and TRBJ2-7; D is perhaps TRBD1 (5 bases). Deletions cut 4 bases from V and 2 bases from J, with 12 bases between. The germline V gene has CDR1 SQVTM and CDR2 ANQGSEA. The CDR3 loop spans 13 amino acids. The CDR3, as DNA: TGCAGCGTTGTCTTTCAGGGTGCCTACGAGCAGTACTTC. Protein product: CSVVFQGAYEQYF.

The V gene is TRBV7-9, the J gene TRBJ2-2; D is undetermined. Germline V CDR1 and CDR2: SEHNR, FQNEAQ (reference sequence). The ends were cut back, 0 bases at V and 4 bases at J, with 6 bases in the middle. The CDR3 is 14 amino acids. The CDR3 DNA sequence: TGTGCCAGCAGCTTAGCCGGCAGCACCGGGGAGCTGTTTTTT. It codes for CASSLAGSTGELFF.

This chain joins TRBV5-1 and TRBJ2-5; a possible D gene is TRBD1 (5 bases). This CDR3 has 13 residues. Trimming stripped 5 bases from V and 1 base from J, with 9 bases between. CDR1 is SGHRS and CDR2 is YFSETQ in the germline V gene. The CDR3 nucleotides are TGCGCCAGCAGGGCAGGGTTCCAAGAGACCCAGTACTTC. Amino acids: CASRAGFQETQYF.

This clonotype was counted at least ten times. The chain uses TRBV29-1 and TRBJ1-2; possibly TRBD1 for D (5 bases). Trimming took off 6 bases at V and 2 bases at J, with 13 bases between the two ends. The CDR3 contains 13 residues. Per germline, CDR1 SQVTM and CDR2 ANQGSEA. CDR3 loop: CSVLEGANYGYTF. In DNA, the CDR3 is TGCAGCGTCCTCGAAGGGGCAAACTATGGCTACACCTTC.

The chain carries TRBV7-6 and TRBJ2-2; D gene unclear. The CDR3 is 18 residues long. With 1 base removed from V and 4 bases from J, the gap between germline ends came to 19 bases. Germline CDR1 SGHVS, CDR2 FNYEAQ. CDR3 region: CASSLEGAATPFTGELFF. The DNA of the CDR3 is TGTGCCAGCAGCTTAGAGGGTGCGGCCACTCCCTTCACCGGGGAGCTGTTTTTT. The full variable domain, completed using reference TRBV7-6 and TRBJ2-2, is GAGVSQSPRYKVTKRGQDVALRCDPISGHVSLYWYRQALGQGPEFLTYFNYEAQQDKSGLPNDRFSAERPEGSISTLTIQRTEQRDSAMYRCASSLEGAATPFTGELFFGEGSRLTVL.

This clonotype has only a few counts. The chain couples TRBV7-9 to TRBJ2-5; D might be TRBD1 (5 bases). Trimming removed 3 bases from V and 0 bases from J, with 8 bases in between. The CDR3 spans 14 residues. The germline CDR1 and CDR2 sequences are SEHNR and FQNEAQ (reference sequence). The CDR3 nucleotides are TGTGCCAGCAGCTTCTCCAGGGACCAAGAGACCCAGTACTTC. Translation gives CASSFSRDQETQYF.

This clonotype was counted between two and nine times. J is TRBJ1-5 and V is TRBV12-3 or TRBV12-4; D call uncertain. This CDR3 contains 14 residues. The ends were cut back, 6 bases at V and 4 bases at J, with 13 bases in the middle. The DNA of the CDR3 is TGTGCCAGCAGCCCGGGCCTGCGAAATCAGCCCCAGCATTTT. Protein: CASSPGLRNQPQHF.

This clonotype was counted only a few times. The chain recombines TRBV7-6 with TRBJ2-1; 12 bases map to TRBD2. V trimming: 1 base; J trimming: 0 bases; junction bases outside the gene matches: 10. Germline CDR1 reads SGHVS; CDR2 reads FNYEAQ. The CDR3 has 20 residues. The CDR3 region is CASSLVPLAGGLSSYNEQFF. DNA for the CDR3: TGTGCCAGCAGCTTAGTCCCACTAGCGGGGGGCCTGAGCTCCTACAATGAGCAGTTCTTC.

This clonotype was seen at least ten times. J is TRBJ1-2 and V is TRBV1; TRBD1, the table's D call, lacks a check against the DNA. TRBV1 is annotated as a pseudogene. There are 14 residues in the CDR3. CDR3 loop: CTSNGTGVGYGYTF. CDR3 DNA sequence: TGCACCAGCAACGGGACAGGGGTTGGCTATGGCTACACCTTC.

The table lists this clonotype with a few counts. V usage is TRBV7-6 and J usage is TRBJ2-6; unclear D gene. Trimming removed 1 base at V and 2 bases at J, with 15 bases between. This CDR3 contains 18 residues. The germline gives CDR1 SGHVS, CDR2 FNYEAQ. DNA for the CDR3: TGTGCCAGCAGCTTAGACCCGGTCGGCATAACTGGGGCCAACGTCCTGACTTTC. It encodes CASSLDPVGITGANVLTF.

This CDR3 is CASSYGDGTYEQYF. In DNA, the CDR3 is TGCGCCAGCAGCTATGGGGACGGGACCTACGAGCAGTACTTC. J is TRBJ2-7 and V is TRBV5-1; TRBD1 or TRBD2 may be the D gene (5 bases each). Trimming shortened V by 3 bases and J by 2 bases, and 12 bases separated the two germline ends. Per the germline V gene, CDR1 is SGHRS and CDR2 is YFSETQ. CDR3 size: 14 residues.

The chain is built from TRBV6-2 or TRBV6-3 and TRBJ1-1; D is undetermined. The CDR3 extends over 12 amino acids. Germline V gene data show CDR1 as MNHEY and CDR2 as SVGEGT. V was cut by 6 bases and J by 1 base, with 6 bases left in between. The CDR3 sequence is CASRRGNTEAFF. CDR3 nucleotides: TGTGCCAGCAGACGGGGGAACACTGAAGCTTTCTTT.

This clonotype was seen repeatedly, ten times or more. The V call is TRBV7-3, the J call TRBJ2-2, with TRBD2 as a possible D gene (5 bases). CDR3 length equals 14 residues. V lost 1 base and J lost 4, with 7 bases in between. Germline loops: CDR1 SGHTA, CDR2 FQGTGA. This CDR3 is CASSLIGGTGELFF. Here the CDR3 DNA reads TGTGCCAGCAGCTTAATCGGAGGCACCGGGGAGCTGTTTTTT.